The 20 T cell receptor beta chains presented below share a single source sample, sequenced in a study of cytomegalovirus exposure and HLA in healthy donors. 13 Jbeta primers and 60 Vbeta primers were used for the PCR. The repertoire was sequenced with immunoSEQ multiplex PCR; TCRdb's copy has only in-frame clones and lacks some. This table holds some 200,000 clones, approximately 82% found once. The source material was PBMCs. The receptors were gathered from a young man in good health and CMV-seronegative.

This rearrangement joins TRBV6-5 to TRBJ1-2; perhaps TRBD1 as D (6 bases). CDR1 and CDR2 from the germline V gene are MNHEY and SVGAGI. The CDR3 totals 14 residues. V lost 6 bases and J lost 4, with 15 bases in between. CDR3 amino acids: CASRRSDSSYGYTF. The CDR3 bases are TGTGCCAGCAGGCGATCGGACAGTTCCTATGGCTACACCTTC.

This clone came up once. The sample carries other DNA sequences with the same CDR3. This chain links TRBV5-1 with TRBJ2-7; 8 positions match TRBD1. CDR3 length: 15 amino acids. Losses at the gene ends were 0 bases for V and 5 bases for J; bases not matched to a gene: 7. The V gene's germline CDR1 is SGHRS and CDR2 YFSETQ. CDR3 residues: CASSLERRGHNEQYF. Here the CDR3 DNA reads TGCGCCAGCAGCTTGGAGCGCAGGGGGCACAACGAGCAGTACTTC.

This clone has only a few counts. The junction departs from the called germline gene at one end, perhaps through a read error. V is TRBV7-9 and J is TRBJ2-4, with D unresolved. Germline V gene lookup returns CDR1 SEHNR and CDR2 FQNEAQ (reference sequence). The CDR3 is 16 amino acids. CDR3 in DNA: TGTTCCAGCAGATCAATCAAAGCACTAGCCAAAAACATTCAGTACTTC. The encoded protein is CSSRSIKALAKNIQYF.

The gene calls are TRBV2 and TRBJ2-5; 7 bases match TRBD1. Unmatched junction bases numbered 3, after V lost 4 bases and J lost 1 base. This CDR3 has 14 residues. Germline-derived CDR1 and CDR2 are SNHLY and FYNNEI. CDR3 in amino acids: CASSVDRAQETQYF. The DNA for the CDR3 is TGTGCCAGCAGTGTTGACAGGGCCCAAGAGACCCAGTACTTC.

The chain carries TRBV30 and TRBJ2-3; 12 bases align to TRBD2. The CDR3 is 12 residues long. Germline values: CDR1 GTSNPN, CDR2 SVGIG (reference sequence). V gave up 8 bases and J gave up 5 bases; unmatched junction bases: 2. The CDR3 DNA reads as TGTGCCCAGACTAGCGGGGGAGATACGCAGTATTTT. Its translation: CAQTSGGDTQYF. Complete variable domain (other parts from reference TRBV30 and TRBJ2-3): SQTIHQWPATLVQPVGSPLSLECTVEGTSNPNLYWYRQAAGRGLQLLFYSVGIGQISSEVPQNLSASRPQDRQFILSSKKLLLSDSGFYLCAQTSGGDTQYFGPGTRLTVL.

The chain has TRBV11-2 and TRBJ2-1, with 8 positions matching TRBD1. The germline CDR1 and CDR2 sequences are SGHAT and FQNNGV. The CDR3 sequence is 15 residues long. V lost 1 base, J lost 5 bases, and 4 bases stayed unmatched. The CDR3 DNA reads TGTGCCAGCAGCTTAGCAGGGGGCGATAACAATGAGCAGTTCTTC. Translation gives CASSLAGGDNNEQFF.

The chain couples TRBV27 to TRBJ2-5; TRBD2 might be the D (6 bases). Matching the DNA end better, TRBJ2-7 makes the J call doubtful. The CDR3 is 15 amino acids. The germline CDR1 and CDR2 sequences are MNHEY and SMNVEV (reference sequence). CDR3 region: CASSLFGRGSYEQYF. Here the CDR3 DNA reads TGTGCCAGCAGTTTATTCGGGAGAGGATCCTACGAGCAGTACTTC.

V is TRBV5-6 and J is TRBJ1-3; D possibly corresponds to TRBD1 (5 bases). There are 15 residues in the CDR3. Trimming removed 4 bases at V and 8 bases at J, with 19 bases between. The germline gives CDR1 SGHDT, CDR2 YYEEEE. In DNA form, the CDR3 reads TGTGCCAGCAGCCCGGACACGGGAGGGGAGGACACCATATATTTT. Amino acids: CASSPDTGGEDTIYF.

The chain couples TRBV7-9 to TRBJ2-3; 8 bases are shared with TRBD1. The junction had 12 bases not matched to a gene; V was cut back by 8 bases and J by 8 bases. This CDR3 is built from 14 residues. CDR1 is SEHNR and CDR2 is FQNEAQ in the germline V gene (reference sequence). The CDR3 region has the DNA TGTGCCAGCGGGCGGGGACAGGACTTAGCTACGCAGTATTTT. It yields the protein CASGRGQDLATQYF.

This sequence joins TRBV5-8 and TRBJ2-7; unclear D gene. CDR1 and CDR2 (germline): SGHTS, YDEGEE. The CDR3 contains 11 residues. V dropped 4 bases and J dropped 3 bases, with 5 bases sitting between them. This CDR3 reads CASSINYEQYF. In DNA, the CDR3 is TGTGCCAGCAGCATAAACTACGAGCAGTACTTC.

This clone was observed a few times. The same CDR3 arises from other DNA sequences in this sample as well. CDR3 protein: CASSLGGTSGETQYF. The CDR3 DNA is TGCGCCAGCAGCTTGGGGGGGACTAGCGGAGAGACCCAGTACTTC. The chain carries TRBV5-1 and TRBJ2-5, with 11 bases that match TRBD2. CDR1 and CDR2 from the germline V gene are SGHRS and YFSETQ. V trimming: 0 bases; J trimming: 4 bases; junction bases outside the gene matches: 2. CDR3 length equals 15 residues.

The rearrangement joins TRBV6-1 to TRBJ1-1; no reliable D call. The CDR3 length is 12 residues. Trimming left V 8 bases short and J 6 bases short, with 13 bases between. Germline V gene data show CDR1 as MNHNS and CDR2 as SASEGT. CDR3 DNA: TGTGCCAGCTCATATTGGGGAGCTGAAGCTTTCTTT. It codes for CASSYWGAEAFF.

Only a few counts were recorded for this clone. This rearrangement joins TRBV5-6 to TRBJ2-1, with 9 bases that match TRBD1. With 4 bases clipped from V and 8 bases from J, the junction kept 13 bases outside the gene matches. Germline CDR1 reads SGHDT; CDR2 reads YYEEEE. The CDR3 is 16 amino acids. The CDR3 region is CASSRRIQGALDEQFF. The DNA of the CDR3 is TGTGCCAGCAGCCGGCGCATACAGGGGGCTTTAGATGAGCAGTTCTTC.

This clone was observed a few times. This rearrangement joins TRBV21-1 to TRBJ2-2; the table's TRBD1 call for D was not verified on the DNA. TRBV21-1 is flagged as a pseudogene. This CDR3 comprises 16 residues. The CDR3 bases are TGTGCCAGCAGCAAGGGACAGGGCGAGAACACCGGGGAGCTGTTTTTT. Amino acids: CASSKGQGENTGELFF.

Regarding this clone: The junction departs from germline at one end; a sequencing error may be responsible. The sample contains more than one DNA sequence encoding this CDR3. This chain uses TRBV30 with TRBJ2-7, with D hard to call. The CDR3 totals 13 residues. Germline CDR1 and CDR2: GTSNPN and SVGIG (reference sequence). CDR3 sequence (DNA): TGTGCTTGGAGTGTACGCGACTTCTACGAGCAGTACTTC. This translates into CAWSVRDFYEQYF.

This clone was seen a handful of times. V gene TRBV12-5 combines with J gene TRBJ2-2; possibly TRBD1 for D (5 bases). The CDR3 contains 14 residues. Per germline, CDR1 LGHNT and CDR2 FRNRAP. Deletions cut 5 bases from V and 5 bases from J, with 12 bases between. Written as DNA, the CDR3 is TGTGCTAGTGGTCTCCAGGGTGCGACCGGGGAGCTGTTTTTT. It specifies CASGLQGATGELFF. The whole variable domain, filled in from reference TRBV12-5 and TRBJ2-2, reads DARVTQTPRHKVTEMGQEVTMRCQPILGHNTVFWYRQTMMQGLELLAYFRNRAPLDDSGMPKDRFSAEMPDATLATLKIQPSEPRDSAVYFCASGLQGATGELFFGEGSRLTVL.

This sequence joins TRBV30 and TRBJ2-7; the D is unclear. The CDR3 sequence is 11 residues long. Germline assignment: CDR1 GTSNPN and CDR2 SVGIG (reference sequence). Trimming took 5 bases from V and 4 from J, leaving 9 bases between them. CDR3 bases: TGTGCCTGGTCTCTACGGTACGAGCAGTACTTC. This gives the protein CAWSLRYEQYF.

This clone was counted between two and nine times. This chain uses TRBV30 with TRBJ1-1, with D maybe TRBD1 (5 bases). CDR1 GTSNPN and CDR2 SVGIG come from the germline V gene (reference sequence). This CDR3 contains 13 residues. Deletions cut 3 bases from V and 5 bases from J, with 13 bases between. CDR3 DNA: TGTGCCTGGAGGGAGGGGTCGAAGACTGAAGCTTTCTTT. Translation gives CAWREGSKTEAFF.

The gene calls are TRBV25-1 and TRBJ2-1; 9 bases align to TRBD1. The CDR3 has 17 amino acids. CDR1 is MGHDK and CDR2 is SYGVNS in the germline V gene. V was pared by 5 bases and J by 4 bases, with 12 bases of the junction left unmatched. Here the CDR3 DNA reads TGTGCCAGCAGTAAACGATTCCGGGACAGGGCTTACAATGAGCAGTTCTTC. This gives the protein CASSKRFRDRAYNEQFF.

This chain joins TRBV4-1 and TRBJ2-3; 16 bases are shared with TRBD2. The germline CDR1 and CDR2 sequences are MGHRA and YSYEKL. The CDR3 contains 16 residues. V dropped 3 bases and J dropped 4; count of bases not matched to a gene: 1. CDR3 in amino acids: CASSQGTSGRADTQYF. The CDR3 bases are TGCGCCAGCAGCCAGGGGACTAGCGGGAGGGCAGATACGCAGTATTTT.